This T cell receptor beta chain is drawn from a study of shared clonotypes between healthy human individuals. In the study overall: Per donor, three plates held CD4 naive cells, three held CD4 memory, two held CD8 naive and one held CD8 memory. Study results and caveats: Several donors held about 4.5% of naive CD4 clonotypes in common. Estimated richness was generally greater in naive than memory subsets.

An assay was performed, and its level was deep. The data were produced by immunoSEQ multiplex PCR, yet TCRdb's version contains in-frame clones alone and is incomplete. The table shows 2 million to 2.5 million clones, with 93% occurring only once. Notes on this clone: Its target is unknown.

This CDR3 is 13 amino acids long. Germline trimming cut 7 bases from V and 6 bases from J; bases unmatched to any gene: 8. CDR1 SQVTM and CDR2 ANQGSEA come from the germline V gene. It was CD45RO-negative cells, positively selected for CCR7, that made up naive CD8 cells, with terminally differentiated effector memory CD45RA+ cells excluded. The receptor was derived from a man in his late teens or twenties in good health. Some clones in this sample may be carry-over from other donors' samples. The specimen was naive CD8+ T cells from PBMCs. V usage is TRBV29-1 and J usage is TRBJ2-1; TRBD2 aligns across 8 bases. For the CDR3, the DNA is TGCAGCGGATTTAGCGGGGCCCTCAATGAGCAGTTCTTC. Protein: CSGFSGALNEQFF.